The clone carrying this T cell receptor (beta chain) was detected ten times or more. Its antigen is still unknown. The sample holds other DNA sequences that translate to the same CDR3. This specimen comes from a study of shared clonotypes between healthy human individuals. Study-level findings and limits: Larger estimated richness was generally seen in naive subsets than in memory subsets.

Sequenced by immunoSEQ multiplex PCR; TCRdb stores in-frame clones only, minus some. The data contain about 1.1 million clones, approximately 80% of them singletons. CDR3 size: 13 residues. Germline assignment: CDR1 SGHNT and CDR2 YYREEE (reference sequence). V lost 1 base and J lost 4, with 9 bases in between. This receptor was taken from a man between 18 and 29 years old in good health. Some clones in this sample may be carry-over from other donors' samples. Sequenced sample: memory CD4+ T cells from PBMCs. Subset meaning: CD45RA-negative fraction. The genes are TRBV5-4 and TRBJ2-7; possible D gene TRBD1, 5 bases. The CDR3 nucleotides are TGTGCCAGCAGCTTGAGTGGGGCGTACGAGCAGTACTTC. Translated: CASSLSGAYEQYF. Full variable domain (rest looked up from reference TRBV5-4 and TRBJ2-7): ETGVTQSPTHLIKTRGQQVTLRCSSQSGHNTVSWYQQALGQGPQFIFQYYREEENGRGNFPPRFSGLQFPNYSSELNVNALELDDSALYLCASSLSGAYEQYFGPGTRLTVT.